This T cell receptor beta chain is drawn from a study of siplizumab effects on memory and regulatory T cells. Clones were sequenced by immunoSEQ multiplex PCR, and TCRdb holds only the in-frame ones, with some missing. The table has approximately 94,000 clones, more than 85% seen once; the top ten hold 0.14% to 0.15%. Trimming removed 10 bases at V and 8 bases at J, with 21 bases between. The CDR3 covers 13 residues. From germline, CDR1 is SGDLS and CDR2 YYNGEE. The rearrangement joins TRBV9 to TRBJ1-2; D is undetermined. Sequenced input: CD4+ T cells sorted from blood. The receptor was derived from a human donor in good health. Written as DNA, the CDR3 is TGTGCCGACGTCGGGGTTCTCGGTGGAGGCTACACCTTC. Translating it yields CADVGVLGGGYTF.